This T cell receptor (beta chain) comes out of a study of early T cells in non-severe SARS-CoV-2 infection. About the research overall: Sequencing of bulk RNA from unsorted whole blood was done, without chain pairing. The study, taken as a whole, reports: CD4 and private specificities were missed by VDJdb matching, which favored anti-spike CD8 responses.

V lost 6 bases and J lost 8; bases outside the gene matches: 10. Germline V gene data show CDR1 as SGHNT and CDR2 as YYREEE (reference sequence). CDR3 size: 15 residues. The table lists this clonotype with many counts. What it recognizes is unknown. Researchers attached unique molecular identifiers to individual cDNA molecules. One entry per CDR3 protein results from TCRdb running MiXCR on the 5' RACE reads. The sample lists roughly 68,000 distinct CDR3 sequences, roughly 5% occurring once. The V call is TRBV5-4, the J call TRBJ2-1; 11 bases map to TRBD2. The sample comprised whole blood. This clonotype originated in an adult who was a healthcare worker with PCR-confirmed SARS-CoV-2 infection or an uninfected control (not recorded which). CDR3 DNA sequence: TGTGCCAGCACCTCTGGTACTAGCGGGAGCCATGAGCAGTTCTTC. Translation gives CASTSGTSGSHEQFF.